This T cell receptor (beta chain) was captured by sequencing in a study of chemoradiotherapy in HPV16-positive cancers (dated by TCRdb to between 2021 and 2023). Context from the whole study: Candidate HPV-specific T-cell clones and common TCR motifs were defined through functional T-cell assays on cells from two HPV16-positive patients. The study asked whether T-cell immunity to the HPV oncoproteins E6 and E7 changes during chemoradiotherapy and whether this immunity affects survival. The candidate HPV-specific TCRs and motifs were subsequently tracked in TCR repertoires obtained from fewer than 95 patients with HPV-related cancers.

The library was generated by the immunoSEQ multiplex PCR assay. TCRdb stores this immuneACCESS table with in-frame sequences only. Part of the clones is absent; in the studies checked, under half of the shortfall reflects unresolved V genes, and no reason is known for the rest. The sample profile shows about 10,000 clones; over 65% of them were found once. Roughly 9% of the sample rests with the top ten. For this clone: The antigen it recognizes is unknown. Nothing much larger sits one base from this clone, and base qualities are not available.

Because repertoires were sampled repeatedly during chemoradiotherapy, clonal expansion in the tumor microenvironment could be followed. General study outcomes and caveats: Expansion of candidate HPV-specific clones and E7-related TCR motifs was observed in the tumor microenvironment during treatment, whereas no such expansion was observed for non-HPV-specific T cells. The survival association was reported for HPV16-positive patients, and the functional definition of HPV-specific T cells was derived from only a couple of HPV16-positive patients. In HPV16-positive patients, expansion of HPV-responsive T cells during chemoradiotherapy was associated with improved recurrence-free survival.

The clonotype originates from a human donor with HPV-associated anogenital cancer. This material was collected from a patient who underwent chemoradiotherapy.

The nucleotides are TGTGCCAGCAGCTCCACATTACACGTGTTAGACGAGCAGTACTTC. Its protein is CASSSTLHVLDEQYF. The sequence links TRBV21-1 to TRBJ2-7. TRBV21-1 is deemed a pseudogene. The CDR3 goes from the cysteine to the phenylalanine over 15 residues. Of the read, only the CDR3 DNA is kept; its 45 bases are in frame from base 1.